This entry describes one T cell receptor beta chain. The sample originates from a study of shared clonotypes between healthy human individuals. Across the whole study: The study drew on two women and a few men aged 18 to 49 as donors.

Germline assignment: CDR1 SGHNT and CDR2 YENEEA. CDR3 length equals 13 residues. V shed 6 bases and J shed 7 bases, with 15 bases lying between them. The material for each subset, its genomic DNA, was split evenly across several immunoSEQ plates. Here immunoSEQ multiplex PCR was the method, and the copy in TCRdb shows in-frame clones only, minus some. The sample carries 2 million to 2.5 million clones, 90% to 95% recorded once. This chain joins TRBV11-3 and TRBJ1-1; D is unclear. This sequence originates from a man younger than 35 in good health. Some clones in this sample may be carry-over from other donors' samples. Sequenced sample: naive CD4+ T cells from PBMCs. The sample's subset: CD45RA+ positively selected. DNA for the CDR3: TGTGCCAGCAGTATGAATCTCGGACTTGAAGCTTTCTTT. Translating gives CASSMNLGLEAFF.